This T cell receptor beta chain comes out of a study of blood T cell repertoires in COVID-19. In the study overall: The analysed material was cDNA or gDNA that came from T cells, B-cell-depleted T cells, or PBMCs.

The germline gives CDR1 LGHDT, CDR2 YNNKEL (reference sequence). V lost 4 bases and J 1 base, leaving 18 bases between the germline ends. The CDR3 extends over 17 amino acids. Method: immunoSEQ multiplex PCR; TCRdb's copy keeps in-frame clones and lacks some. The sample includes 170,000 or so clones, around nine tenths of them seen just once. Source material: peripheral blood. This clonotype was sampled from a man aged 55 to 70 with COVID-19, enrolled during active disease. The chain uses TRBV3-1 (or the pseudogene TRBV3-2) and TRBJ2-3, with D possibly TRBD2 on 6 matching bases. CDR3 amino acids: CASSRRDFKDRTDTQYF. The CDR3 region has the DNA TGTGCCAGCAGCCGGCGGGACTTTAAGGACCGCACAGATACGCAGTATTTT.